The 10 T cell receptor beta chains below were found in one sample sequenced in a study of blood T cell repertoires in COVID-19. Method: immunoSEQ multiplex PCR; TCRdb's copy keeps in-frame clones and lacks some. Here the sample spans roughly 340,000 clones, 85% to 90% being singletons. Sequencing used PBMCs or T cells enriched from blood (not recorded which). The receptors derive from a man aged 18 to 29 who had recovered from COVID-19.

V and J are TRBV4-3 and TRBJ1-1; a weak D match, TRBD1 (5 bases). The CDR3 length is 16 residues. V dropped 4 bases and J dropped 1 base, with 16 bases sitting between them. The germline gives CDR1 LGHNA, CDR2 YSLEER. The CDR3 here is CASSPAAAGSNTEAFF. CDR3 nucleotide sequence: TGCGCCAGCAGCCCCGCGGCCGCAGGGTCGAACACTGAAGCTTTCTTT.

This clone was counted a single time. CDR3 DNA sequence: TGTGCCAGCAGCTTAGAGTCAGGGGTCGGGGGGGAGCTGTTTTTT. Its translation is CASSLESGVGGELFF. J is TRBJ2-2 and V is TRBV11-3; maybe TRBD1 (6 bases). The CDR3 sequence is 15 residues long. Germline V gene data show CDR1 as SGHNT and CDR2 as YENEEA. V lost 0 bases, J lost 8 bases, and 13 bases lay in between.

This sequence joins TRBV28 and TRBJ1-1; weak D call: TRBD1 (6 bases). CDR1 and CDR2 from the germline V gene are MDHEN and SYDVKM. The CDR3 has 13 residues. V lost 3 bases to trimming and J lost 4 bases, with 9 bases between them. In nucleotides, the CDR3 is TGTGCCAGCAGTTTGGGGACAACCACTGAAGCTTTCTTT. Its translation is CASSLGTTTEAFF.

J is TRBJ2-3 and V is TRBV5-4, with D tentatively TRBD1 (6 bases). CDR3 length equals 15 residues. CDR1 and CDR2 (germline): SGHNT, YYREEE (reference sequence). The V end lost 3 bases, the J end lost 4 bases, and 15 bases lay between the germline ends. CDR3 in amino acids: CASSSTAGESDTQYF. The DNA for the CDR3 is TGTGCCAGCAGCTCTACAGCAGGGGAGTCAGATACGCAGTATTTT.

This chain uses TRBV6-2 or TRBV6-3 with TRBJ2-3, with TRBD2 as a possible D gene (5 bases). The CDR3 extends over 16 amino acids. Germline CDR1 MNHEY, CDR2 SVGEGT. With 2 bases removed from V and 2 bases from J, the gap between germline ends came to 14 bases. The CDR3 loop reads CASSYGENRPTDTQYF. The CDR3 region has the DNA TGTGCCAGCAGTTACGGGGAGAATCGGCCCACAGATACGCAGTATTTT.

This sequence joins TRBV19 and TRBJ2-5; D remains unclear. Germline assignment: CDR1 LNHDA and CDR2 SQIVND (reference sequence). The V end was cut by 4 bases, the J end by 2 bases, with 5 bases between. The CDR3 extends over 12 amino acids. The CDR3 spells CASSKLQETQYF. The CDR3 nucleotides are TGTGCCAGTAGTAAGCTGCAAGAGACCCAGTACTTC.

This chain connects TRBV5-1 to TRBJ2-1; D uncertain. The length of the CDR3 is 15 residues. V lost 0 bases to trimming and J lost 3 bases, with 10 bases between them. CDR1 is SGHRS and CDR2 is YFSETQ in the germline V gene. Here the CDR3 reads CASSLVATFYNEQFF. In DNA, the CDR3 is TGCGCCAGCAGCTTGGTTGCGACTTTCTACAATGAGCAGTTCTTC. Full variable domain (rest looked up from reference TRBV5-1 and TRBJ2-1): KAGVTQTPRYLIKTRGQQVTLSCSPISGHRSVSWYQQTPGQGLQFLFEYFSETQRNKGNFPGRFSGRQFSNSRSEMNVSTLELGDSALYLCASSLVATFYNEQFFGPGTRLTVL.

V is TRBV7-2 and J is TRBJ2-3; 7 bases line up with TRBD1. The CDR3 consists of 14 residues. V lost 5 bases and J lost 5; bases outside the gene matches: 7. Germline CDR1 and CDR2: SGHTA and FQGNSA. CDR3 sequence reads: CASSVQGVQDTQYF. The DNA of the CDR3 is TGTGCCAGCAGCGTTCAGGGGGTACAAGATACGCAGTATTTT.

The DNA for the CDR3 is TGTGCCAGCAGCTTAACCCCCGGGACTAGCGGGATCAATGAGCAGTTCTTC. Protein product: CASSLTPGTSGINEQFF. The chain recombines TRBV7-9 with TRBJ2-1, with 13 nucleotides matching TRBD2. Trimming took 2 bases from V and 6 from J; bases not matched to a gene: 7. The CDR3 runs to 17 residues. The germline V gene encodes CDR1 SEHNR and CDR2 FQNEAQ (reference sequence). The full variable domain, in which reference TRBV7-9 and TRBJ2-1 provide the parts outside the CDR3, is DTGVSQNPRHKITKRGQNVTFRCDPISEHNRLYWYRQTLGQGPEFLTYFQNEAQLEKSRLLSDRFSAERPKGSFSTLEIQRTEQGDSAMYLCASSLTPGTSGINEQFFGPGTRLTVL.

In its sample, this clone was seen a few times. The DNA for the CDR3 is TGTGCCAGCAGCCCCCCAGGGACAGGGGTTGATGGCTACACCTTC. Its protein is CASSPPGTGVDGYTF. The chain uses TRBV7-9 and TRBJ1-2; 10 bases agree with TRBD1. CDR1 is SEHNR, CDR2 FQNEAQ, per germline (reference sequence). V was pared by 5 bases and J by 6 bases, with 9 bases of the junction left unmatched. CDR3 size: 15 residues.